This T cell receptor beta chain was profiled in a study of CD4 T cells in relation to SARS-CoV-2 and coronaviruses. Study in general: After approximately 10 days of antigen culture, PBMC TCR beta CDR3s were sequenced.

Before the COVID-19 pandemic, during about 2011-2019, CD4+ T cells were taken from unexposed donors. Isolation of CD4+ T cells took place after about 9 days in culture. Regarding this clone: Its target is not known.

Sequencing was performed with immunoSEQ multiplex PCR; in TCRdb, only in-frame clones are kept and a portion is missing. The repertoire includes about 21,000 clones, less than 85% of them detected once, and around a sixth sits in the top ten. Regarding the study as a whole: Crossreactivity was assessed only for spike protein, not other viral proteins.

The receptor was derived from a human donor in good health. Material for sequencing was CD4+ T cells from PBMCs, cultured in vitro.

CDR3 loop: CASSPRDRVYEQYF. Written as DNA, the CDR3 is TGTGCCAGCAGCCCCCGGGACAGAGTCTACGAGCAGTACTTC. The chain uses TRBV7-9 and TRBJ2-7; 7 bases line up with TRBD1. Looked up from germline, CDR1 is SEHNR and CDR2 is FQNEAQ (reference sequence). V shed 5 bases, J shed 3 bases, and the junction held 7 bases outside the gene matches. The CDR3 totals 14 residues.